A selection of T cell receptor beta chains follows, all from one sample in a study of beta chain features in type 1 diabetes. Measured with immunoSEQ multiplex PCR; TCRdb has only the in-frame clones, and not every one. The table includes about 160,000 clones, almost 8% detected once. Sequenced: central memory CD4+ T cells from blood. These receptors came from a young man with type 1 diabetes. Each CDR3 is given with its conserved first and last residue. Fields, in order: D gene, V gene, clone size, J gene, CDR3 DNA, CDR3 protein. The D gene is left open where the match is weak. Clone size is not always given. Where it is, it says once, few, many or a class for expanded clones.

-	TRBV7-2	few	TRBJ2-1	TGTGCCAGCAGCCTTTCCAGTGAGCAGTTCTTC	CASSLSSEQFF
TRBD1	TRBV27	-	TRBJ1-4	TGTGCCAGCAGTTTATTACAGGGGGCAGGGAAACTGTTTTTT	CASSLLQGAGKLFF
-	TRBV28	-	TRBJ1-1	TGTGCCAGCAGTTTACTAAACACTGAAGCTTTCTTT	CASSLLNTEAFF
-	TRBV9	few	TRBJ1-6	TGTGCCAGCAGCCGCCGACAGGACGGTAATTCACCCCTCCACTTT	CASSRRQDGNSPLHF
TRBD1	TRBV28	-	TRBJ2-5	TGTGCCACCTGGGCAGGGGGCGCGGAGACCCAGTACTTC	CATWAGGAETQYF
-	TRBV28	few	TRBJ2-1	TGTGCCAGCAGTTTATATCAGCGGGAGCAGTTCTTC	CASSLYQREQFF
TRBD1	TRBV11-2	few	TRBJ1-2	TGTGCCAGCAGCTCAACGGGACAGCTGTTTGGCTACACCTTC	CASSSTGQLFGYTF
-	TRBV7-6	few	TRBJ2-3	TGTGCCAGCAGCTTGAACAGGGTTGGGGATACGCAGTATTTT	CASSLNRVGDTQYF
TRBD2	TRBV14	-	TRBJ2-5	TGTGCCAGCAGCCACCTCTCTAGCGGGGGGCCAGGGACCCAGTACTTC	CASSHLSSGGPGTQYF
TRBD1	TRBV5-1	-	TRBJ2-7	TGCGCCAGCAGCTTGGGGGACAGCCCTCGGGAGCAGTACTTC	CASSLGDSPREQYF